This is a list of T cell receptor beta chains from one sample in a study of blood T cell repertoires in COVID-19. The assay was immunoSEQ multiplex PCR, and TCRdb's table has in-frame clones only and misses some. The sample lists a few hundred thousand clones, around nine tenths seen once, with over 2.5% in the top ten. Sequencing was performed on peripheral blood. Receptor source: a man between 60 and 75 years old with acute or convalescent COVID-19. Both conserved end residues are part of each CDR3. A D gene is named only where the DNA matches it firmly. Clone size, where shown, is once, few, many, or a class for clones that have expanded.

. | TRBD1 | TRBJ1-2 | TRBV4-2 | CASSQETGGSLGYTF | TGTGCCAGCAGCCAAGAGACAGGGGGCTCATTGGGCTACACCTTC
. | . | TRBJ2-1 | TRBV15 | CATSRVPSGEQFF | TGTGCCACCAGCAGAGTCCCTTCGGGTGAGCAGTTCTTC
. | . | TRBJ1-1 | TRBV5-1 | CASSPGVDPTTEAFF | TGCGCCAGCAGCCCGGGGGTTGATCCGACCACTGAAGCTTTCTTT
. | . | TRBJ2-7 | TRBV27 | CASSTAGVGRGEQYF | TGTGCCAGCAGCACAGCAGGCGTGGGGCGCGGCGAGCAGTACTTC
. | TRBD1 | TRBJ1-1 | TRBV9 | CASSLSPDRGNTEAFF | TGTGCCAGCAGCCTCTCCCCCGACAGGGGGAACACTGAAGCTTTCTTT
. | TRBD1 | TRBJ2-7 | TRBV2 | CASRARQGNINEQYF | TGTGCCAGCAGGGCTCGACAGGGGAATATCAACGAGCAGTACTTC
once | . | TRBJ1-1 | TRBV7-9 | CASSLEDRKAFF | TGTGCCAGCAGCTTAGAGGACAGAAAAGCTTTCTTT
. | TRBD1 | TRBJ1-4 | TRBV6-5 | CASRASGGAHEKLFF | TGTGCCAGCAGGGCTTCAGGGGGCGCGCATGAAAAACTGTTTTTT
. | . | TRBJ2-3 | TRBV6-1 | CASSEGHNTDTQYF | TGTGCCAGCAGTGAGGGACACAACACAGATACGCAGTATTTT
. | . | TRBJ1-5 | TRBV7-8 | CASSSGLLFNSNQPQHF | TGTGCCAGCAGCTCGGGACTCCTCTTCAATAGCAATCAGCCCCAGCATTTT
. | TRBD2 | TRBJ2-1 | TRBV4-3 | CASSQYEASGGAVRYNEQFF | TGCGCCAGCAGCCAATACGAGGCTAGCGGGGGGGCCGTTCGTTACAATGAGCAGTTCTTC
. | . | TRBJ2-2 | TRBV12-3/TRBV12-4 | CASQAGGELFF | TGTGCCAGCCAGGCGGGCGGGGAGCTGTTTTTT
. | . | TRBJ2-4 | TRBV5-1 | CASSLFGSSSSKNIQYF | TGCGCCAGCAGCTTGTTCGGTAGCTCTTCATCCAAAAACATTCAGTACTTC
. | . | TRBJ1-4 | TRBV27 | CASSPRLGGPNEKLFF | TGTGCCAGCAGTCCCCGGCTTGGGGGCCCAAATGAAAAACTGTTTTTT
. | . | TRBJ2-7 | TRBV28 | CASRRLPDNTYEQYF | TGTGCCAGCCGAAGATTGCCAGATAACACCTACGAGCAGTACTTC
. | . | TRBJ1-1 | TRBV18 | CASSPLQANTEAFF | TGTGCCAGCTCACCACTCCAGGCGAACACTGAAGCTTTCTTT